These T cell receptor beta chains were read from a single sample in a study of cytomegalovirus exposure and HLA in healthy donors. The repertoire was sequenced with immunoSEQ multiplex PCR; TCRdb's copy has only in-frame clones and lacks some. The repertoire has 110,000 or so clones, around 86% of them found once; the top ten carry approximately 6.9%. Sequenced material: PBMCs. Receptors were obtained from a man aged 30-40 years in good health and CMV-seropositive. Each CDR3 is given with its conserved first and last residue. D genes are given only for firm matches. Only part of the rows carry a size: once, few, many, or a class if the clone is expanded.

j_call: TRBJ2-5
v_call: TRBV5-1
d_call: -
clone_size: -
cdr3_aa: CASSLHTGQETQYF
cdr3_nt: TGCGCCAGCAGCTTGCATACAGGGCAAGAGACCCAGTACTTC

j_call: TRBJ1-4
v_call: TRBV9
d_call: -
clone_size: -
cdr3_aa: CASSVGLTGSEKLFF
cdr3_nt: TGTGCCAGCAGCGTAGGCCTCACCGGGAGTGAAAAACTGTTTTTT

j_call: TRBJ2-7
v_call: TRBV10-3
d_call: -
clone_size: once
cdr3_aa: CATKATGYEQYF
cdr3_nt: TGTGCCACCAAGGCGACAGGCTACGAGCAGTACTTC

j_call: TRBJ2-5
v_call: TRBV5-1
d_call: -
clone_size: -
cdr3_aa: CASSPSSLGGQETQYF
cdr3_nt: TGCGCCAGCAGCCCCTCCTCCCTTGGCGGCCAAGAGACCCAGTACTTC

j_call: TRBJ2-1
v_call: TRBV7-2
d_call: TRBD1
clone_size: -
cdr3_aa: CASSRTGNGEQFF
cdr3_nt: TGTGCCAGCAGCCGGACAGGGAATGGTGAGCAGTTCTTC

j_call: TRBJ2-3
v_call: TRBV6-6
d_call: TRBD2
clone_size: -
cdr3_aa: CASSVGVGGDTQYF
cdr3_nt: TGTGCCAGCAGTGTTGGGGTGGGAGGGGATACGCAGTATTTT

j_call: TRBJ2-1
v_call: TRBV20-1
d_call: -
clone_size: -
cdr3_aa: CSAGGRSKWFF
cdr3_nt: TGCAGTGCTGGGGGCCGCTCTAAATGGTTCTTC

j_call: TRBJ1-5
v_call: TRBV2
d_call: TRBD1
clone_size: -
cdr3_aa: CASSDRDRGNQPQHF
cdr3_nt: TGTGCCAGCAGTGACCGGGACAGGGGGAATCAGCCCCAGCATTTT

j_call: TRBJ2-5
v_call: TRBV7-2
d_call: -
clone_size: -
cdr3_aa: CASSPDQGETQYF
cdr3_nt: TGTGCCAGCAGCCCCGACCAGGGAGAGACCCAGTACTTC

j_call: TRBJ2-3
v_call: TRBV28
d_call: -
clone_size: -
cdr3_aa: CASSLLSGVGDTQYF
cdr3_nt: TGTGCCAGCAGTCTACTATCGGGGGTAGGAGATACGCAGTATTTT

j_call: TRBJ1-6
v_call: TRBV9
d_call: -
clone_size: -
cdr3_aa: CASSAQTRQNSPLHF
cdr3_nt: TGTGCCAGCAGCGCCCAGACGCGACAGAATTCACCCCTCCACTTT

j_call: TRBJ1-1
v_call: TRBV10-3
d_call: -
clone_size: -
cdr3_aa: CAISEGQGRTEAFF
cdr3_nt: TGTGCCATCAGTGAGGGGCAGGGGCGCACTGAAGCTTTCTTT

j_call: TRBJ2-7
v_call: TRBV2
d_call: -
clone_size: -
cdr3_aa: CASSVGTSYEQYF
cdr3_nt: TGTGCCAGCAGTGTAGGGACATCCTACGAGCAGTACTTC

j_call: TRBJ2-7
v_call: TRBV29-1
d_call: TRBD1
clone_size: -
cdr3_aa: CSVGARGPLEQYF
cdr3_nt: TGCAGCGTTGGAGCCAGGGGGCCCCTCGAGCAGTACTTC

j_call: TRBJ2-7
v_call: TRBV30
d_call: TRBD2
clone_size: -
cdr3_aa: CAWNAGGTPVQYF
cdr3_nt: TGTGCCTGGAATGCGGGGGGGACCCCGGTGCAGTACTTC

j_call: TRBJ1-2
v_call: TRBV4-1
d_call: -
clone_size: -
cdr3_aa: CASSQDTRGEYGYTF
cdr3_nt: TGCGCCAGCAGCCAAGATACCCGGGGGGAGTATGGCTACACCTTC

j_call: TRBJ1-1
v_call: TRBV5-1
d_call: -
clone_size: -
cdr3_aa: CASSFTGSDEAFF
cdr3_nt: TGCGCCAGCAGCTTTACAGGGTCAGACGAAGCTTTCTTT

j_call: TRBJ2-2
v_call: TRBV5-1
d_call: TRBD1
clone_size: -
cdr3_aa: CASSQEDRGGELFF
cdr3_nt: TGCGCCAGCAGCCAAGAGGACAGGGGAGGGGAGCTGTTTTTT

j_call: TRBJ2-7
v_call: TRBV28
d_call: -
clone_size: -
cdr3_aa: CASSSLPEREQYF
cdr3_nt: TGTGCCAGCAGTTCCCTCCCGGAGCGGGAGCAGTACTTC

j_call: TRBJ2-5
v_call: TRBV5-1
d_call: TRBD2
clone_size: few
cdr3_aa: CASSLRPSGGLETQYF
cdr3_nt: TGCGCCAGCAGCTTGCGTCCTAGCGGGGGCCTTGAGACCCAGTACTTC

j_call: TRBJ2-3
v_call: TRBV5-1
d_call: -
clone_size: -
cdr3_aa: CASRATGMRTDTQYF
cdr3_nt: TGCGCCAGCAGAGCTACAGGGATGAGGACAGATACGCAGTATTTT

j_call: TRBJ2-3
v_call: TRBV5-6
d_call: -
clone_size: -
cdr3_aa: CASSLQVSGTDTQYF
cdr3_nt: TGTGCCAGCAGCTTACAGGTTTCCGGCACAGATACGCAGTATTTT

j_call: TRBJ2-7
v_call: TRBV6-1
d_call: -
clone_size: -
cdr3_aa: CASSEEDGAGTYEQYF
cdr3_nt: TGTGCCAGCAGTGAAGAAGACGGCGCCGGGACCTACGAGCAGTACTTC

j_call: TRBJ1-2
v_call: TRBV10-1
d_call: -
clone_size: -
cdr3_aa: CASSEPELEGGYTF
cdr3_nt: TGCGCCAGCAGTGAGCCCGAGCTTGAGGGTGGCTACACCTTC

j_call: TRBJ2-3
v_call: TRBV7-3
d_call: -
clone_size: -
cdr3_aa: CASSFHGGTDTQYF
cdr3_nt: TGTGCCAGCAGCTTTCACGGGGGCACAGATACGCAGTATTTT

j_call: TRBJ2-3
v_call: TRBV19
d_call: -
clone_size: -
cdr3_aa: CASSIGPTQGRTDTQYF
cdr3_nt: TGTGCCAGTAGTATAGGCCCTACACAGGGGAGGACAGATACGCAGTATTTT

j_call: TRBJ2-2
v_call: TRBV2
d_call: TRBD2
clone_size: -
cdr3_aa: CASKSLGGGPNIGELFF
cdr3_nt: TGTGCCAGCAAATCGCTCGGCGGGGGGCCTAACATCGGGGAGCTGTTTTTT

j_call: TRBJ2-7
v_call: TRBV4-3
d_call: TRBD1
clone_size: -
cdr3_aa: CASSRRDRVYEQYF
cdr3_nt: TGCGCCAGCAGCCGCCGGGACAGGGTTTACGAGCAGTACTTC

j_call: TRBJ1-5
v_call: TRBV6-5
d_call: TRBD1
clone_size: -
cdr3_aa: CASSYRQGVGQPQHF
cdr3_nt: TGTGCCAGCAGTTACCGACAGGGCGTTGGTCAGCCCCAGCATTTT

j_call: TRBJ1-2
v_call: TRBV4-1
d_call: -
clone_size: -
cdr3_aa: CASSQGFDSIHGYTF
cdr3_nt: TGCGCCAGCAGCCAAGGCTTTGACAGTATCCATGGCTACACCTTC

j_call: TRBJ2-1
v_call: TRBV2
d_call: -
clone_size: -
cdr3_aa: CAGKPGLTYNEQFF
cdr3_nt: TGTGCCGGCAAGCCGGGACTTACCTACAATGAGCAGTTCTTC

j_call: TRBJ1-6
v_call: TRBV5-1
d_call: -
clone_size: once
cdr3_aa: CASSPLVRQNNSPLHF
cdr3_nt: TGCGCCAGCAGCCCCCTGGTCAGGCAGAATAATTCACCCCTCCACTTT

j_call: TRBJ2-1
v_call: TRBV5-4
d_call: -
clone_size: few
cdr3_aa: CASSFGGSRYNEQFF
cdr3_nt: TGTGCCAGCAGCTTTGGAGGGAGCCGATACAATGAGCAGTTCTTC

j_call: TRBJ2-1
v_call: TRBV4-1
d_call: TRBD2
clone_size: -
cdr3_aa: CASSREGLADSILEQFF
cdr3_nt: TGCGCCAGCAGCCGGGAGGGACTAGCGGACTCCATATTGGAGCAGTTCTTC

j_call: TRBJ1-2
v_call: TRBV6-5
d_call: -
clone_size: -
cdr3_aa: CASSYSGGRDGYTF
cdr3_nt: TGTGCCAGCAGTTACTCGGGGGGAAGAGATGGCTACACCTTC

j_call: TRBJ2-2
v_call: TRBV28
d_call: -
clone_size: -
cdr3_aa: CASTIGGVSGGELFF
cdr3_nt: TGTGCCAGCACCATCGGAGGGGTCTCAGGCGGGGAGCTGTTTTTT

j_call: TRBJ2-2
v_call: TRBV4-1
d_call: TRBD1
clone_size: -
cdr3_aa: CASSRNRGTNTGELFF
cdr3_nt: TGCGCCAGCAGCCGAAACAGGGGAACGAACACCGGGGAGCTGTTTTTT

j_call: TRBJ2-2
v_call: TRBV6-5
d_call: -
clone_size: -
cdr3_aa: CASSYKGGRELFF
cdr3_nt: TGTGCCAGCAGTTACAAGGGGGGGAGGGAGCTGTTTTTT

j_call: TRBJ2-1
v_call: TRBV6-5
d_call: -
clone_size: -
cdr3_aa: CASRKTAGNEQFF
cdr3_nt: TGTGCCAGCAGAAAAACCGCCGGCAATGAGCAGTTCTTC

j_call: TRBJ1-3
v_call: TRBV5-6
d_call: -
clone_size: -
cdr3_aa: CASRTRSSGNTIYF
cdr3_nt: TGTGCCAGCAGAACCAGATCCTCTGGAAACACCATATATTTT

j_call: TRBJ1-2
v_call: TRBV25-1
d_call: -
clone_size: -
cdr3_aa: CASSEYTRVGGYTF
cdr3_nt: TGTGCCAGCAGTGAATATACCAGGGTGGGTGGCTACACCTTC

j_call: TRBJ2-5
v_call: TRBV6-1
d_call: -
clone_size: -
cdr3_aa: CASSPPGGLETQYF
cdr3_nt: TGTGCCAGCAGCCCCCCAGGCGGGTTAGAGACCCAGTACTTC

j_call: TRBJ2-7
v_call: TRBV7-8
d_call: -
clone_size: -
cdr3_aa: CASSLAQGYEQYF
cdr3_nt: TGTGCCAGCAGCTTAGCACAGGGCTACGAGCAGTACTTC

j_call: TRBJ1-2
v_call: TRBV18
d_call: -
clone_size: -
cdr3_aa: CASSPGPSHGYTF
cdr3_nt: TGTGCCAGCTCACCGGGCCCCAGTCATGGCTACACCTTC

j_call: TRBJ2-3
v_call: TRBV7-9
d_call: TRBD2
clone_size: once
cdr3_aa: CASSLTGLVGGTQYF
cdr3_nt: TGTGCCAGCAGCCTGACCGGACTAGTTGGAGGTACGCAGTATTTT

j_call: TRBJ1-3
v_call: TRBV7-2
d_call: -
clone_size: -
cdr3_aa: CASSLVGGRWGNTIYF
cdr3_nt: TGTGCCAGCAGCCTAGTCGGGGGGCGCTGGGGAAACACCATATATTTT

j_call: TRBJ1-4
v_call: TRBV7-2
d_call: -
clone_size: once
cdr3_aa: CASSLGRGNEKLFF
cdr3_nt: TGTGCCAGCAGCCTTGGCCGGGGGAATGAAAAACTGTTTTTT

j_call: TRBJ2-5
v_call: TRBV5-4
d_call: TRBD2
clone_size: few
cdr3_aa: CASSQRGGKETQYF
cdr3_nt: TGTGCCAGCAGCCAGCGGGGGGGCAAAGAGACCCAGTACTTC

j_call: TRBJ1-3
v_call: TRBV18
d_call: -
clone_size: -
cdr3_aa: CASSPPSGNSGNTIYF
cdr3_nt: TGTGCCAGCTCACCACCGTCAGGAAACTCTGGAAACACCATATATTTT

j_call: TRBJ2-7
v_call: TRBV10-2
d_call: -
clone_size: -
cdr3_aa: CASSEGDSYEQYF
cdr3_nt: TGCGCCAGCAGTGAGGGGGACTCGTACGAGCAGTACTTC

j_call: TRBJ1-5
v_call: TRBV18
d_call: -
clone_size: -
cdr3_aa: CASSPPDTVRQPQHF
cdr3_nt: TGTGCCAGCTCACCACCGGATACGGTGCGGCAGCCCCAGCATTTT

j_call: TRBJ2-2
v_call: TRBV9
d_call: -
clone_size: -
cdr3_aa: CASSFKAEANTGELFF
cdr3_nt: TGTGCCAGCAGCTTTAAGGCCGAGGCGAACACCGGGGAGCTGTTTTTT

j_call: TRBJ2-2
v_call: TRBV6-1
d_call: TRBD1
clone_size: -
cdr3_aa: CASSEARQGKPRSTGELFF
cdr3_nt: TGTGCCAGCAGTGAAGCGCGACAGGGAAAACCGAGGAGCACCGGGGAGCTGTTTTTT